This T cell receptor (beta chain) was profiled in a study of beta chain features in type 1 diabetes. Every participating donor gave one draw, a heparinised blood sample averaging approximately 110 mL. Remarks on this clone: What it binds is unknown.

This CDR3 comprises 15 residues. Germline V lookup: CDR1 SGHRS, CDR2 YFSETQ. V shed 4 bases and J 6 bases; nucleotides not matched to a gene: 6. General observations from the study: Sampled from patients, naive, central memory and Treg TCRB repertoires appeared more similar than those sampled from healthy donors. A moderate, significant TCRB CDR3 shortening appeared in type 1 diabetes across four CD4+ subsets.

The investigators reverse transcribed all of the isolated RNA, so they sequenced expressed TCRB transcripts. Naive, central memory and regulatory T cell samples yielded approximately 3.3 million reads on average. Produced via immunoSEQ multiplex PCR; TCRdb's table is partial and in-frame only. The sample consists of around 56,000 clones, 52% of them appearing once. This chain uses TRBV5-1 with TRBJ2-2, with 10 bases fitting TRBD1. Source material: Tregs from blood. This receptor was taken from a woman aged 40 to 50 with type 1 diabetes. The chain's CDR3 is CASSLSGTGAGELFF. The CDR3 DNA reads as TGCGCCAGCAGCCTCTCCGGGACAGGGGCCGGGGAGCTGTTTTTT.